Following are 23 T cell receptor beta chains from one sample sequenced in a study of beta chain features in type 1 diabetes. Expressed TCRB transcripts were sequenced because the entire RNA isolate underwent reverse transcription. TCRdb keeps only in-frame clones here, not all; method: immunoSEQ multiplex PCR. The sample lists over 150,000 clones; approximately 8.1% were seen once. Sequences were obtained from central memory CD4+ T cells from blood. The receptors here all came from a young man in good health.

This rearrangement joins TRBV7-2 to TRBJ1-2; 10 nucleotides line up with TRBD1. The trim removed 1 base at V and 5 bases at J, leaving 7 bases unmatched. The CDR3 length is 16 residues. CDR1 SGHTA and CDR2 FQGNSA come from the germline V gene. The CDR3 DNA sequence: TGTGCCAGCAGCTTAGTTCTGGGACAGGGGTTGTATGGCTACACCTTC. Encoded protein: CASSLVLGQGLYGYTF.

The chain employs TRBV10-2 and TRBJ1-2; 7 positions agree with TRBD1. The CDR3 runs to 14 residues. Trimming took 6 bases from V and 8 from J; bases not matched to a gene: 12. Germline lookup yields CDR1 WSHSY and CDR2 SAAADI. The CDR3 here is CASSSGQGGRGYTF. The CDR3, as DNA: TGCGCCAGCAGCTCGGGGCAGGGGGGACGGGGCTACACCTTC.

As regards this clone: This specimen includes other DNA sequences encoding the same CDR3. V and J are TRBV2 and TRBJ2-2; 9 bases fit TRBD1. The V segment lost 5 bases and the J segment 4 bases; nucleotides outside the gene matches: 2. Germline V gene sequence: CDR1 SNHLY, CDR2 FYNNEI. The CDR3 consists of 14 residues. The CDR3 spells CASSRDRVTGELFF. CDR3 nucleotides: TGTGCCAGCAGTAGGGACAGGGTCACCGGGGAGCTGTTTTTT. Complete variable domain (other parts from reference TRBV2 and TRBJ2-2): EPEVTQTPSHQVTQMGQEVILRCVPISNHLYFYWYRQILGQKVEFLVSFYNNEISEKSEIFDDQFSVERPDGSNFTLKIRSTKLEDSAMYFCASSRDRVTGELFFGEGSRLTVL.

The chain links TRBV7-2 to TRBJ1-3; no reliable D call. Germline V lookup: CDR1 SGHTA, CDR2 FQGNSA. This CDR3 comprises 16 residues. V was clipped by 0 bases and J by 0 bases, with 9 bases between them. CDR3 sequence reads: CASSLAGGSSGNTIYF. The CDR3 DNA sequence: TGTGCCAGCAGCTTAGCCGGCGGGTCCTCTGGAAACACCATATATTTT. Combining the CDR3 with reference TRBV7-2 and TRBJ1-3 gives the whole variable domain GAGVSQSPSNKVTEKGKDVELRCDPISGHTALYWYRQSLGQGLEFLIYFQGNSAPDKSGLPSDRFSAERTGGSVSTLTIQRTQQEDSAVYLCASSLAGGSSGNTIYFGEGSWLTVV.

The chain joins TRBV2 to TRBJ1-2, with 8 bases identical to TRBD1. CDR3 length: 14 amino acids. Germline CDR1 is SNHLY and CDR2 is FYNNEI. Trimming removed 6 bases from V and 2 bases from J; junction bases left unmatched: 5. The CDR3 DNA reads as TGTGCCAGCAGGGGGGGGACAGGCAACTATGGCTACACCTTC. This codes for CASRGGTGNYGYTF.

The V and J genes are TRBV7-9 and TRBJ2-2, with TRBD2 matching 10 bases. The CDR3 sequence is 17 residues long. Germline trimming cut 4 bases from V and 2 bases from J; bases unmatched to any gene: 7. CDR1 is SEHNR, CDR2 FQNEAQ, per germline (reference sequence). Written as DNA, the CDR3 is TGTGCCAGCAGCTCACCAGCGGGGGGGCAAAACACCGGGGAGCTGTTTTTT. Translation: CASSSPAGGQNTGELFF. The full variable domain, in which reference TRBV7-9 and TRBJ2-2 provide the parts outside the CDR3, is DTGVSQNPRHKITKRGQNVTFRCDPISEHNRLYWYRQTLGQGPEFLTYFQNEAQLEKSRLLSDRFSAERPKGSFSTLEIQRTEQGDSAMYLCASSSPAGGQNTGELFFGEGSRLTVL.

This clone was counted only a few times. This chain links TRBV30 with TRBJ1-5; 8 nucleotides agree with TRBD1. Germline values: CDR1 GTSNPN, CDR2 SVGIG (reference sequence). The ends lost 5 bases at V and 2 bases at J; junction bases unmatched: 2. This CDR3 has 13 amino acids. The CDR3 region has the DNA TGTGCCTGGGGACAGGGACGCAATCAGCCCCAGCATTTT. Amino acid sequence: CAWGQGRNQPQHF.

This clone was recorded at least ten times. This chain links TRBV2 with TRBJ2-1; 8 nucleotides agree with TRBD2. Germline loops: CDR1 SNHLY, CDR2 FYNNEI. This CDR3 is 14 amino acids long. V shed 6 bases and J 6 bases; nucleotides not matched to a gene: 7. CDR3 amino acids: CASRAGLVGNEQFF. The CDR3, as DNA: TGTGCCAGCAGGGCGGGACTAGTTGGCAATGAGCAGTTCTTC.

V and J are TRBV5-1 and TRBJ2-2; 11 bases agree with TRBD2. J was trimmed by 4 bases and V by 3 bases; bases with no gene match: 2. This CDR3 has 15 residues. Germline CDR1 SGHRS, CDR2 YFSETQ. The chain's CDR3 is CASSSGTSGTGELFF. The CDR3 DNA reads TGCGCCAGCAGCTCCGGGACTAGCGGCACCGGGGAGCTGTTTTTT.

This clone was observed a handful of times. The chain joins TRBV19 to TRBJ2-1; 7 nucleotides align to TRBD1. Germline lookup yields CDR1 LNHDA and CDR2 SQIVND (reference sequence). This CDR3 is 17 amino acids long. J gave up 3 bases and V 5 bases, and 13 bases lay outside the gene matches. The CDR3 loop is CASSQTGIRGFYNEQFF. CDR3 DNA sequence: TGTGCCAGTAGTCAAACCGGTATCAGGGGGTTCTACAATGAGCAGTTCTTC.

The chain is built from TRBV28 and TRBJ2-7, with 11 bases fitting TRBD2. After removal of 5 bases from V and 4 bases from J, the junction contained 10 bases not matched to a gene. CDR3 length: 16 residues. CDR1 MDHEN and CDR2 SYDVKM come from the germline V gene. CDR3 sequence (DNA): TGTGCCAGCAGTCTCGCCGGGACTAGCGGTGCTTACGAGCAGTACTTC. Translating it yields CASSLAGTSGAYEQYF.

This clone has just one count. The chain uses TRBV4-2 and TRBJ2-7; D is possibly TRBD1 (6 bases). Deletions cut 4 bases from V and 8 bases from J, with 18 bases between. The germline V gene has CDR1 LGHNA and CDR2 YNFKEQ. The CDR3 spans 14 residues. This chain's CDR3 is CASSPNEGEFKQYF. DNA of the CDR3: TGTGCCAGCAGCCCCAATGAGGGGGAATTTAAGCAGTACTTC.

This clone was seen at least ten times. The chain couples TRBV29-1 to TRBJ2-7, with a weak D call TRBD1 (6 bases). Trimming took 4 bases from V and 4 from J, leaving 11 bases between them. The CDR3 has 12 residues. Germline V gene data show CDR1 as SQVTM and CDR2 as ANQGSEA. The CDR3 sequence: CSVGQATYEQYF. The CDR3 DNA follows: TGCAGCGTTGGACAGGCTACTTACGAGCAGTACTTC.

This clone has only a few counts. The chain couples TRBV28 to TRBJ1-5, with D unresolved. There are 11 residues in the CDR3. Trimming cost V 6 bases and J 5 bases, with 5 bases left between them. CDR1 is MDHEN and CDR2 is SYDVKM in the germline V gene. Here the CDR3 reads CASSRYQPQHF. The CDR3 DNA reads TGTGCCAGCAGCCGTTATCAGCCCCAGCATTTT.

This clone showed up many times. The chain employs TRBV7-3 and TRBJ1-4, with D perhaps matching TRBD1 (5 bases). Germline V CDR1 and CDR2: SGHTA, FQGTGA. There are 13 residues in the CDR3. V was shortened by 4 bases and J by 8 bases, with 11 bases between the two germline ends. DNA of the CDR3: TGTGCCAGCAGCTCCGACAGCTCGGAAAAACTGTTTTTT. This codes for CASSSDSSEKLFF.

This clone came up a few times. The rearrangement links TRBV5-1 to TRBJ2-3; TRBD1 matches 9 bases. The CDR3 has 15 residues. V trimming: 4 bases; J trimming: 6 bases; junction bases outside the gene matches: 9. Germline loops: CDR1 SGHRS, CDR2 YFSETQ. CDR3 residues: CASSNSGTGLDTQYF. CDR3 bases: TGCGCCAGCAGCAATTCCGGGACAGGGTTGGATACGCAGTATTTT.

The gene calls are TRBV7-8 and TRBJ2-2, with TRBD1 as a possible D gene (6 bases). The CDR3 covers 15 residues. Germline V gene lookup returns CDR1 SGHVS and CDR2 FQNEAQ. Trimming took off 4 bases at V and 5 bases at J, with 14 bases between the two ends. In DNA form, the CDR3 reads TGTGCCAGCAGCTCGTACAGGGAAGTGACCGGGGAGCTGTTTTTT. Amino acids: CASSSYREVTGELFF.

The chain joins TRBV2 to TRBJ1-2; tentatively, D is TRBD1 (5 bases). Germline values: CDR1 SNHLY, CDR2 FYNNEI. There are 13 residues in the CDR3. The V gene lost 7 bases and the J gene lost 10 bases, with 19 bases spanning the gap. CDR3 coding DNA: TGTGCCAGCATCCAGGGATATGACATATACTACACCTTC. It is translated as CASIQGYDIYYTF.

The chain is built from TRBV10-2 and TRBJ2-7, with D uncertain. Germline V CDR1 and CDR2: WSHSY, SAAADI. The V end was cut by 7 bases, the J end by 3 bases, with 13 bases between. CDR3 length: 13 residues. CDR3 protein: CASNNGQDYEQYF. The DNA for the CDR3 is TGCGCCAGCAACAATGGGCAAGACTACGAGCAGTACTTC.

This clone showed up just a few times. This rearrangement joins TRBV7-9 to TRBJ1-4; no reliable D call. The V end was cut by 5 bases, the J end by 2 bases, with 12 bases between. The CDR3 has 15 amino acids. From germline, CDR1 is SEHNR and CDR2 FQNEAQ (reference sequence). In DNA, the CDR3 is TGTGCCAGCAGCCCAGCGGATGGCACTAATGAAAAACTGTTTTTT. Translating it yields CASSPADGTNEKLFF. Full variable domain (missing parts from reference TRBV7-9 and TRBJ1-4): DTGVSQNPRHKITKRGQNVTFRCDPISEHNRLYWYRQTLGQGPEFLTYFQNEAQLEKSRLLSDRFSAERPKGSFSTLEIQRTEQGDSAMYLCASSPADGTNEKLFFGSGTQLSVL.

The chain has TRBV6-1 and TRBJ1-1; 7 positions agree with TRBD1. In germline, CDR1 is MNHNS, CDR2 SASEGT. V was pared by 5 bases and J by 0 bases, with 3 bases of the junction left unmatched. This CDR3 region has 14 residues. CDR3: CASSRDSLNTEAFF. DNA for the CDR3: TGTGCCAGCAGTAGGGACAGCTTGAACACTGAAGCTTTCTTT.

This clone was seen many times. V and J are TRBV7-2 and TRBJ2-6; weak D call: TRBD1 (6 bases). Germline CDR1 SGHTA, CDR2 FQGNSA. V was pared by 0 bases and J by 4 bases, with 13 bases between. There are 17 residues in the CDR3. CDR3 bases: TGTGCCAGCAGCTTAGCGCGCAGGGGAAGAGGGGCCAACGTCCTGACTTTC. As protein: CASSLARRGRGANVLTF.

This clone showed up just a few times. V is TRBV11-2 and J is TRBJ2-5; 7 nucleotides align to TRBD2. The CDR3 runs 14 residues. Germline lookup yields CDR1 SGHAT and CDR2 FQNNGV. V shed 1 base, J shed 3 bases, and the junction held 2 bases outside the gene matches. The CDR3, as DNA: TGTGCCAGCAGCTTAGGACTAGCTAAAGAGACCCAGTACTTC. This gives the protein CASSLGLAKETQYF.